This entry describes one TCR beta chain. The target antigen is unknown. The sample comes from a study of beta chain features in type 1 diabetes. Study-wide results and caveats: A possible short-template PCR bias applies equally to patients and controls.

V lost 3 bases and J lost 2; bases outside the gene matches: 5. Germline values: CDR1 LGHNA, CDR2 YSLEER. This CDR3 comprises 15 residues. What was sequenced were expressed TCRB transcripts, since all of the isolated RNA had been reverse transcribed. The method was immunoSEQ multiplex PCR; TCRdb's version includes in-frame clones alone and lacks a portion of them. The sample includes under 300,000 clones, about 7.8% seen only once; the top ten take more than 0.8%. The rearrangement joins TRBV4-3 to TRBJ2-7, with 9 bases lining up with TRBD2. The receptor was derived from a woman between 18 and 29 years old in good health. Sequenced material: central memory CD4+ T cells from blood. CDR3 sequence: CASSHSGSLAYEQYF. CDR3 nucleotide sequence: TGCGCCAGCAGCCATAGCGGGAGTCTCGCCTACGAGCAGTACTTC.